Listed below are T cell receptor beta chains from one sample, sequenced in a study of type 1 and type 2 diabetes patients. TCRdb reprocessed the multiplex PCR reads via MiXCR and lists one record per CDR3 protein. There are about 290,000 distinct CDR3 sequences in the sample; roughly 50% occur only once, and about 13% lies in the top ten. The sequenced sample consisted of peripheral blood mononuclear cells (PBMCs). The receptors were gathered from a man aged 18 to 35 with type 2 diabetes. Each CDR3 is given with its conserved first and last residue. Each record gives: J gene, D gene, clone size, V gene, CDR3 DNA, CDR3 protein. A D gene is named only where the DNA matches it firmly. Rows give clone size only sometimes, using once, few, many, or a class for an expanded clone.

TRBJ1-4 | NA | NA | TRBV7-8 | TGTGCCAGCAGCGGGAGCCATAATGAAAAACTGTTTTTT | CASSGSHNEKLFF
TRBJ1-4 | NA | NA | TRBV7-2 | TGTGCCAGCAGCTTATCAAGCGGGGGGGCCGTTAATGAAAAACTGTTTTTT | CASSLSSGGAVNEKLFF
TRBJ2-1 | TRBD2 | NA | TRBV2 | TGTGCCAGCAGTGAGCTCCCCTGGGGCGGGGGTTACGAGCAGTTCTTC | CASSELPWGGGYEQFF
TRBJ2-7 | TRBD1 | few | TRBV5-1 | TGCGCCAGCAGCTTGGAGGGGACAGGGGTAGGGGAGCAGTACTTC | CASSLEGTGVGEQYF
TRBJ2-7 | NA | many | TRBV2 | TGTGCCAGCAGTGAAGGACAGGTATTCTCCTACGAGCAGTACTTC | CASSEGQVFSYEQYF
TRBJ1-2 | TRBD1 | few | TRBV29-1 | TGCAGCGTAACAGGGGGATCTAACTATGGCTACACCTTC | CSVTGGSNYGYTF
TRBJ2-5 | TRBD2 | NA | TRBV5-1 | TGCGCCAGCAGCTTCGGCCCGCGGGGGGGAGGGGAGACCCAGTACTTC | CASSFGPRGGGETQYF
TRBJ2-3 | TRBD2 | NA | TRBV2 | TGTGCCGGTAGCGGGAGGGAGGATACGCAGTATTTT | CAGSGREDTQYF
TRBJ1-3 | NA | NA | TRBV6-6 | TGTGCCACCGGGACTTCTGACTCTGGAAACACCATATATTTT | CATGTSDSGNTIYF
TRBJ1-6 | NA | NA | TRBV30 | TGTGCCTGGAGTAAAACAGAAACACATTCACCCCTCCACTTT | CAWSKTETHSPLHF
TRBJ2-5 | NA | NA | TRBV7-9 | TGTGCCAGCAGCTCCCGGGTCGAAGAGACCCAGTACTTC | CASSSRVEETQYF
TRBJ2-7 | NA | once | TRBV29-1 | TGCAGCGTTGGGCAGGCTTACGAGCAGTACTTC | CSVGQAYEQYF
TRBJ2-5 | NA | NA | TRBV15 | TGTGCCACCAGCAAAGACCGAGGAGAGACCCAGTACTTC | CATSKDRGETQYF